Listed here are 23 T cell receptor beta chains from one sample, sequenced in a study of shared clonotypes between healthy human individuals. TCRdb's table, derived via immunoSEQ multiplex PCR, lists solely in-frame clones and lacks some. Of about 1 million clones listed, roughly 75% were seen once; the top ten hold roughly 1.5%. Sequenced material: memory CD4+ T cells sorted from blood. Subset: CD45RA-negative fraction. Receptors were obtained from a young man in good health.

As to this clone: The sample carries other DNA sequences with the same CDR3. The chain recombines TRBV10-3 with TRBJ2-7; D is perhaps TRBD2 (6 bases). Trimming took off 6 bases at V and 4 bases at J, with 7 bases between the two ends. From germline, CDR1 is ENHRY and CDR2 SYGVKD. CDR3 length: 11 residues. CDR3 nucleotide sequence: TGTGCCATCAGCGGACTATACGAGCAGTACTTC. Translated: CAISGLYEQYF.

Many counts were recorded for this clone. The chain joins TRBV30 to TRBJ1-1, with D hard to call. This CDR3 has 11 residues. The V gene's germline CDR1 is GTSNPN and CDR2 SVGIG (reference sequence). V was trimmed by 5 bases and J by 5 bases, leaving 9 bases between them. CDR3 region: CAWAARTEAFF. In DNA form, the CDR3 reads TGTGCCTGGGCCGCCCGTACTGAAGCTTTCTTT.

Comment on this clone: Distinct nucleotide sequences in the sample also encode this CDR3. The CDR3 DNA reads as TGTGCCATCAGTGCAGGGAGGGAAGATACGCAGTATTTT. Translation: CAISAGREDTQYF. The genes are TRBV10-3 and TRBJ2-3, with 7 bases aligning to TRBD2. This CDR3 comprises 13 residues. Germline CDR1 reads ENHRY; CDR2 reads SYGVKD. After removal of 4 bases from V and 5 bases from J, the junction contained 3 bases not matched to a gene.

J is TRBJ2-2 and V is TRBV7-3, with D perhaps matching TRBD1 or TRBD2 (6 bases each). CDR3 size: 13 residues. V was cut by 2 bases and J by 10 bases, with 11 bases left in between. The germline V gene has CDR1 SGHTA and CDR2 FQGTGA. The CDR3 is CASSLGSGAELFF. In DNA, the CDR3 is TGTGCCAGCAGCTTAGGTTCGGGGGCGGAGCTGTTTTTT.

The chain combines TRBV30 with TRBJ2-5, with D maybe TRBD2 (5 bases). This CDR3 is 12 amino acids long. The germline gives CDR1 GTSNPN, CDR2 SVGIG (reference sequence). V gave up 3 bases and J gave up 4 bases, with 9 bases separating them. The CDR3 protein is CAWSGVGETQYF. CDR3 nucleotide sequence: TGTGCCTGGAGCGGGGTAGGAGAGACCCAGTACTTC.

The chain is built from TRBV30 and TRBJ2-2; D not resolved. The V and J ends lost 3 bases and 2 bases respectively, with 10 bases between them. This CDR3 is built from 14 residues. Germline CDR1 and CDR2: GTSNPN and SVGIG (reference sequence). The CDR3, as DNA: TGTGCCTGGAGCGGGCTCTCTAACACCGGGGAGCTGTTTTTT. Residues: CAWSGLSNTGELFF.

V and J are TRBV19 and TRBJ2-7; a weak D match, TRBD1 (6 bases). This CDR3 has 12 amino acids. The germline V and J ends were trimmed by 5 bases and 5 bases, with 10 bases remaining between them. Germline CDR1 LNHDA, CDR2 SQIVND (reference sequence). The CDR3 bases are TGTGCCAGTAGTCCCCAGGGGCACGAGCAGTACTTC. Amino acid sequence: CASSPQGHEQYF.

This chain connects TRBV30 to TRBJ2-2; D is ambiguous. V was cut by 0 bases and J by 4 bases, with 12 bases left in between. This CDR3 has 15 residues. CDR1 is GTSNPN, CDR2 SVGIG, per germline (reference sequence). In nucleotides, the CDR3 is TGTGCCTGGAGTGTACTCGGCAGCCCCACCGGGGAGCTGTTTTTT. It is translated as CAWSVLGSPTGELFF.

The chain links TRBV2 to TRBJ2-5; 7 bases fit TRBD1. With 9 bases clipped from V and 1 base from J, the junction kept 5 bases outside the gene matches. Germline V lookup: CDR1 SNHLY, CDR2 FYNNEI. The CDR3 covers 13 residues. CDR3 loop: CARSGQTQETQYF. In DNA form, the CDR3 reads TGTGCCAGGTCGGGACAGACCCAAGAGACCCAGTACTTC.

In regard to this clone: One end of the junction is discordant with germline, which a read error may explain. CDR3 DNA sequence: TGCAGCGTTTTGCGCGGGAGCTCCCACAATGAGCAGTTCTTC. Translation: CSVLRGSSHNEQFF. The rearrangement joins TRBV29-1 to TRBJ2-1, with 7 nucleotides matching TRBD2. Germline CDR1 is SQVTM and CDR2 is ANQGSEA. CDR3 length equals 14 residues.

The chain links TRBV28 to TRBJ1-2; 7 positions match TRBD1. After removal of 6 bases from V and 8 bases from J, the junction contained 15 bases not matched to a gene. Germline lookup yields CDR1 MDHEN and CDR2 SYDVKM. The CDR3 contains 15 residues. The CDR3 region is CASSPRDRLSGGYTF. CDR3 nucleotides: TGTGCCAGCAGCCCTCGGGACAGACTTTCAGGCGGCTACACCTTC.

The chain employs TRBV6-1 and TRBJ2-4; unclear D gene. Germline V CDR1 and CDR2: MNHNS, SASEGT. The CDR3 consists of 16 residues. Trimming removed 3 bases from V and 0 bases from J, with 12 bases in between. The CDR3 spells CASSEGPTLAKNIQYF. The CDR3 DNA reads TGTGCCAGCAGTGAGGGCCCGACCCTAGCCAAAAACATTCAGTACTTC.

The V gene is TRBV30, the J gene TRBJ1-4; D call uncertain. CDR1 GTSNPN and CDR2 SVGIG come from the germline V gene (reference sequence). This CDR3 region has 14 residues. Trimming cost V 0 bases and J 4 bases, with 9 bases left between them. The CDR3 sequence is CAWSVGLHNEKLFF. The CDR3 nucleotides are TGTGCCTGGAGTGTTGGTCTTCATAATGAAAAACTGTTTTTT.

The V gene is TRBV7-9, the J gene TRBJ1-6; the match to TRBD1 covers 9 bases. Germline CDR1 and CDR2: SEHNR and FQNEAQ (reference sequence). Trimming removed 1 base from V and 10 bases from J; junction bases left unmatched: 8. This CDR3 spans 16 amino acids. CDR3 sequence reads: CASSLGLGTGYSPLHF. As DNA, the CDR3 is TGTGCCAGCAGCTTAGGATTGGGGACAGGGTACTCACCCCTCCACTTT.

The gene calls are TRBV27 and TRBJ2-7; 10 nucleotides align to TRBD1. This CDR3 has 16 amino acids. Trimming removed 4 bases from V and 2 bases from J; junction bases left unmatched: 8. Germline CDR1 and CDR2: MNHEY and SMNVEV (reference sequence). This CDR3 reads CASSSPGTGEPYEQYF. In DNA, the CDR3 is TGTGCCAGCAGTTCCCCCGGGACAGGGGAACCCTACGAGCAGTACTTC.

In this sample, this clone turned up a few times. The chain employs TRBV4-1 and TRBJ1-3; a possible D gene is TRBD1 (5 bases). This CDR3 contains 16 residues. V lost 2 bases and J 0 bases, leaving 11 bases between the germline ends. CDR1 and CDR2 from the germline V gene are MGHRA and YSYEKL. Here the CDR3 DNA reads TGCGCCAGCAGCCAACTTGACAGAATCTCTGGAAACACCATATATTTT. Translated, it gives CASSQLDRISGNTIYF.

There are a few counts of this clone. The chain is built from TRBV5-4 and TRBJ1-2; tentative D call: TRBD1 (5 bases). CDR1 is SGHNT, CDR2 YYREEE, per germline (reference sequence). Trimming left V 6 bases short and J 7 bases short, with 22 bases between. The CDR3 covers 15 residues. CDR3 residues: CASIHGVDTSGGYTF. The CDR3 DNA follows: TGTGCCAGCATTCATGGAGTGGACACCTCGGGTGGCTACACCTTC.

This chain connects TRBV10-3 to TRBJ2-7; tentatively, D is TRBD2 (5 bases). This CDR3 spans 12 amino acids. Germline V lookup: CDR1 ENHRY, CDR2 SYGVKD. V dropped 2 bases and J dropped 4 bases, with 6 bases sitting between them. The CDR3 sequence: CAISEGGYEQYF. For the CDR3, the DNA is TGTGCCATCAGTGAGGGCGGGTACGAGCAGTACTTC.

The V gene is TRBV27, the J gene TRBJ2-3; TRBD1 agrees at 8 bases. Trimming cost V 3 bases and J 4 bases; bases outside gene matches: 6. Germline V gene lookup returns CDR1 MNHEY and CDR2 SMNVEV (reference sequence). The CDR3 is made up of 15 amino acids. The CDR3 bases are TGTGCCAGCAGTTTTTCCGGACAGGGAGCAGATACGCAGTATTTT. Its protein product is CASSFSGQGADTQYF.

V is TRBV6-5 and J is TRBJ2-7, with 11 bases lining up with TRBD2. After removal of 6 bases from V and 3 bases from J, the junction contained 1 base not matched to a gene. Germline CDR1 and CDR2: MNHEY and SVGAGI. The CDR3 contains 13 residues. Written as DNA, the CDR3 is TGTGCCAGCAGAACTAGCGGGAGCTACGAGCAGTACTTC. This encodes CASRTSGSYEQYF.

This clone was observed a few times. This chain links TRBV30 with TRBJ1-1, with a weak D call TRBD1 (5 bases). Trimming shortened V by 2 bases and J by 2 bases, and 18 bases separated the two germline ends. This CDR3 is built from 16 residues. Per germline, CDR1 GTSNPN and CDR2 SVGIG (reference sequence). CDR3 in amino acids: CAWSPLRGRHNTEAFF. The CDR3 DNA reads TGTGCCTGGAGTCCTCTGAGGGGCAGACACAACACTGAAGCTTTCTTT.

CDR3 region: CASSLSRQGRETQYF. The DNA for the CDR3 is TGTGCCAGCAGCTTATCCCGACAGGGAAGAGAGACCCAGTACTTC. The rearrangement uses TRBV7-9 and TRBJ2-5, with 7 bases that match TRBD1. The junction had 7 bases not matched to a gene; V was cut back by 2 bases and J by 4 bases. This CDR3 comprises 15 residues. Per germline, CDR1 SEHNR and CDR2 FQNEAQ (reference sequence).

This clone has just a few counts. J is TRBJ1-5 and V is TRBV10-3, with D unresolved. In germline, CDR1 is ENHRY, CDR2 SYGVKD. Trimming took off 8 bases at V and 7 bases at J, with 3 bases between the two ends. This CDR3 is 9 amino acids long. CDR3 bases: TGTGCCATCCCACAGCCCCAGCATTTT. Translation gives CAIPQPQHF.